A single sample is the source of the 6 T cell receptor beta chains below, sequenced in a study of blood T cell repertoires in COVID-19. Only in-frame clones appear in the TCRdb table, and some are missing; sequencing was by immunoSEQ multiplex PCR. The sample has 68,000 or so clones; 65% to 80% are singletons. Sequencing was carried out using peripheral blood. These receptors originate from a woman in her forties or fifties with acute or convalescent COVID-19.

The chain links TRBV2 to TRBJ2-5; 10 positions match TRBD2. Germline trimming cut 8 bases from V and 4 bases from J; bases unmatched to any gene: 10. CDR3 length: 15 residues. The germline CDR1 and CDR2 sequences are SNHLY and FYNNEI. The CDR3 loop is CASGGALAGGETQYF. The CDR3 nucleotides read TGTGCCAGCGGGGGCGCCTTAGCGGGAGGAGAGACCCAGTACTTC. Combining the CDR3 with reference TRBV2 and TRBJ2-5 gives the whole variable domain EPEVTQTPSHQVTQMGQEVILRCVPISNHLYFYWYRQILGQKVEFLVSFYNNEISEKSEIFDDQFSVERPDGSNFTLKIRSTKLEDSAMYFCASGGALAGGETQYFGPGTRLLVL.

This rearrangement joins TRBV5-1 to TRBJ1-1; the match to TRBD1 covers 7 bases. Germline V lookup: CDR1 SGHRS, CDR2 YFSETQ. The CDR3 covers 14 residues. V was pared by 4 bases and J by 1 base, with 4 bases of the junction left unmatched. The CDR3, as DNA: TGCGCCAGCAGCCCCCAGGGGGGGAACACTGAAGCTTTCTTT. Protein: CASSPQGGNTEAFF. Combining the CDR3 with reference TRBV5-1 and TRBJ1-1 gives the whole variable domain KAGVTQTPRYLIKTRGQQVTLSCSPISGHRSVSWYQQTPGQGLQFLFEYFSETQRNKGNFPGRFSGRQFSNSRSEMNVSTLELGDSALYLCASSPQGGNTEAFFGQGTRLTVV.

The J gene is TRBJ1-2, the V gene TRBV5-1; TRBD1 matches at 8 bases. After removal of 0 bases from V and 3 bases from J, the junction contained 4 bases not matched to a gene. Germline V gene lookup returns CDR1 SGHRS and CDR2 YFSETQ. The CDR3 extends over 15 amino acids. As DNA, the CDR3 is TGCGCCAGCAGCTTGGCCCTGACAGGGGACTATGGCTACACCTTC. It encodes CASSLALTGDYGYTF.

V usage is TRBV7-9 and J usage is TRBJ1-1; TRBD1 matches 7 bases. From germline, CDR1 is SEHNR and CDR2 FQNEAQ (reference sequence). The CDR3 is made up of 16 amino acids. J gave up 0 bases and V 5 bases, and 9 bases lay outside the gene matches. This chain's CDR3 is CASSPRWDRMNTEAFF. DNA for the CDR3: TGTGCCAGCAGCCCCCGGTGGGACAGAATGAACACTGAAGCTTTCTTT.

This clone occurred once. CDR3 DNA sequence: TGTGCCAGCAGCTTGACACCGGGACAGGGTGCAACTAATGAAAAACTGTTTTTT. This codes for CASSLTPGQGATNEKLFF. The chain combines TRBV7-9 with TRBJ1-4; the match to TRBD1 covers 9 bases. CDR3 length: 18 residues. J lost 0 bases, V lost 3 bases, and 8 bases had no gene match. CDR1 SEHNR and CDR2 FQNEAQ come from the germline V gene (reference sequence).

This chain uses TRBV19 with TRBJ1-1, with 9 bases identical to TRBD1. Germline values: CDR1 LNHDA, CDR2 SQIVND (reference sequence). The J segment lost 6 bases and the V segment lost 4 bases, leaving 6 bases of the junction unmatched. This CDR3 region has 14 residues. The chain's CDR3 is CASSNRGQGSEAFF. CDR3 in DNA: TGTGCCAGTAGTAACAGGGGGCAAGGATCTGAAGCTTTCTTT.